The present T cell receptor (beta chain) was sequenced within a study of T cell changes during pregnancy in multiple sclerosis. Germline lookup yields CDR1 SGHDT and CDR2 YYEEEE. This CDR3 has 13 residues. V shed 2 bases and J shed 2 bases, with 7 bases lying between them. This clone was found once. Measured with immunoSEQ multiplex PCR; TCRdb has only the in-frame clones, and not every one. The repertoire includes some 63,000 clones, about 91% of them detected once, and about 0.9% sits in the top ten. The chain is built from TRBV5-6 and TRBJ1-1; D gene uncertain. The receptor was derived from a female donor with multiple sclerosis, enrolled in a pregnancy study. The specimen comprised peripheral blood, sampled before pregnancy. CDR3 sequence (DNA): TGTGCCAGCAGCTTATCTAGAAACACTGAAGCTTTCTTT. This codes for CASSLSRNTEAFF.